This TCR beta chain is drawn from a study of T cells after yellow fever vaccination. Study-level points and caveats: The study found a weaker secondary response that peaked faster, day 5 versus 15. There was a possibility that FACS-sorted repertoires contained abundant clonotypes contaminating from the bulk population.

Looked up from germline, CDR1 is DFQATT and CDR2 is SNEGSKA (reference sequence). The length of the CDR3 is 14 residues. Trimming pared 3 bases from V and 6 bases from J, leaving 15 bases between. As to this clonotype: The antigen remains unidentified.

Making TCR cDNA involved 5'RACE template switching, which added UMIs and a universal primer site. TCRdb reprocessed the 5' RACE reads with MiXCR, giving one entry per CDR3 protein. The table lists 350,000 to 450,000 distinct CDR3 sequences, about 17% of them singletons. This receptor was obtained from a man younger than 35 who received the YFV17D yellow fever vaccine. The sequences come from PBMCs, collected before the yellow fever booster vaccination. The gene calls are TRBV20-1 and TRBJ2-1; TRBD2 is a possible D gene (7 bases). CDR3 sequence (DNA): TGCAGTGCTAGGGGTCCAAGGGGGGGCAATGAGCAGTTCTTC. As protein: CSARGPRGGNEQFF.